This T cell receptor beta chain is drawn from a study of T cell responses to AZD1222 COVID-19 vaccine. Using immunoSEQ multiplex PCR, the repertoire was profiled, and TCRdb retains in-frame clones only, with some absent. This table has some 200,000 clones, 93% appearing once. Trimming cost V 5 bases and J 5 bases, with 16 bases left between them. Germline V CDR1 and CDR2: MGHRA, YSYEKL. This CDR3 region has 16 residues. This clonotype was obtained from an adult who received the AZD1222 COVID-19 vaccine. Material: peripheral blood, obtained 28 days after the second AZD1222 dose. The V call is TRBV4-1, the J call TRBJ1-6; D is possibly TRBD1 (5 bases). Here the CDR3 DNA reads TGCGCCAGCAGCAAAAATCAGGGATTTGATAATTCACCCCTCCACTTT. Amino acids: CASSKNQGFDNSPLHF.